One sample yielded the 28 T cell receptor beta chains listed below, sequenced in a study of cytomegalovirus exposure and HLA in healthy donors. With 60 Vbeta and 13 Jbeta primers, the PCR was carried out. Profiling relied on immunoSEQ multiplex PCR, and the TCRdb table lists in-frame clones only, not all of them. The repertoire holds about 130,000 clones, with around 71% as singletons. The sequenced sample was PBMCs. The receptors shown here come from an older woman in good health and CMV-seropositive.

The chain carries TRBV7-8 and TRBJ1-5, with a tentative D call TRBD1 (5 bases). V shed 1 base and J shed 3 bases, with 13 bases lying between them. Germline V lookup: CDR1 SGHVS, CDR2 FQNEAQ. CDR3 length: 16 residues. Here the CDR3 reads CASSLVVGVNNQPQHF. Here the CDR3 DNA reads TGTGCCAGCAGCTTAGTCGTAGGGGTGAACAATCAGCCCCAGCATTTT. Looking up the rest from reference TRBV7-8 and TRBJ1-5 gives the full variable domain: GAGVSQSPRYKVAKRGQDVALRCDPISGHVSLFWYQQALGQGPEFLTYFQNEAQLDKSGLPSDRFFAERPEGSVSTLKIQRTQQEDSAVYLCASSLVVGVNNQPQHFGDGTRLSIL.

This clone has just one count. The chain combines TRBV18 with TRBJ2-1; perhaps TRBD2 as D (6 bases). From germline, CDR1 is KGHSH and CDR2 LQKENI. The CDR3 is made up of 13 amino acids. Trimming shortened V by 3 bases and J by 7 bases, and 10 bases separated the two germline ends. In DNA, the CDR3 is TGTGCCAGCTCACCTGGAGGAGGGAATGAGCAGTTCTTC. This sequence encodes CASSPGGGNEQFF.

Worth noting for this clone: At one end, the junction sequence differs from germline, possibly due to a read error. J is TRBJ1-5 and V is TRBV7-9, with unresolved D. This CDR3 comprises 12 residues. The germline V gene encodes CDR1 SEHNR and CDR2 FQNEAQ (reference sequence). In DNA form, the CDR3 reads TGTGCGAGCAACAGTGGCAATCAGCCCCAGCATTTT. Translating gives CASNSGNQPQHF.

The sample holds one count of this clone. The chain couples TRBV10-1 to TRBJ2-7; 11 bases fit TRBD1. Trimming removed 8 bases from V and 9 bases from J; junction bases left unmatched: 15. From germline, CDR1 is WNHNN and CDR2 SYGVQD (reference sequence). The CDR3 is made up of 15 amino acids. CDR3 region: CASAQGVGTGGRQYF. The DNA for the CDR3 is TGCGCCAGCGCCCAAGGGGTCGGGACAGGGGGTCGGCAGTACTTC.

CDR3 protein: CASSLANTRGRLMEKLFF. CDR3 DNA sequence: TGTGCCAGCAGCTTAGCGAATACAAGAGGGCGGTTGATGGAAAAACTGTTTTTT. J is TRBJ1-4 and V is TRBV7-6; unclear D gene. V was cut by 0 bases and J by 8 bases, with 22 bases left in between. This CDR3 region has 18 residues. Looked up from germline, CDR1 is SGHVS and CDR2 is FNYEAQ. The entire variable domain, with the rest obtained from reference TRBV7-6 and TRBJ1-4, is as follows: GAGVSQSPRYKVTKRGQDVALRCDPISGHVSLYWYRQALGQGPEFLTYFNYEAQQDKSGLPNDRFSAERPEGSISTLTIQRTEQRDSAMYRCASSLANTRGRLMEKLFFGSGTQLSVL.

This clone came up a few times. This rearrangement joins TRBV15 to TRBJ1-2; no clear D. This CDR3 contains 15 residues. CDR1 and CDR2 (germline): LNHNV, YYDKDF (reference sequence). The V gene lost 3 bases and the J gene lost 4 bases, with 15 bases spanning the gap. The CDR3 loop reads CATSSGGMTFYGYTF. In DNA, the CDR3 is TGTGCCACCAGCAGCGGAGGAATGACATTCTATGGCTACACCTTC.

The rearrangement uses TRBV10-2 and TRBJ1-4; 7 bases align to TRBD1. This CDR3 spans 14 amino acids. Germline V gene sequence: CDR1 WSHSY, CDR2 SAAADI. V lost 6 bases to trimming and J lost 7 bases; unmatched junction nucleotides: 8. This CDR3 reads CASRPTGVVEKLFF. The CDR3, as DNA: TGCGCCAGCAGGCCTACAGGGGTAGTTGAAAAACTGTTTTTT.

The chain links TRBV10-3 to TRBJ2-5, with D tentatively TRBD2 (5 bases). Germline V gives CDR1 ENHRY, CDR2 SYGVKD. Trimming shortened V by 0 bases and J by 3 bases, and 11 bases separated the two germline ends. The CDR3 contains 15 residues. In nucleotides, the CDR3 is TGTGCCATCAGTGAGTCGACCCTAGCTGAAGAGACCCAGTACTTC. It specifies CAISESTLAEETQYF.

J is TRBJ2-7 and V is TRBV6-5; 7 nucleotides align to TRBD1. The CDR3 totals 12 residues. V gave up 6 bases and J gave up 6 bases; unmatched junction bases: 5. Looked up from germline, CDR1 is MNHEY and CDR2 is SVGAGI. CDR3 amino acids: CASRTPGGEQYF. DNA of the CDR3: TGTGCCAGCAGAACCCCAGGGGGCGAGCAGTACTTC.

This chain joins TRBV11-2 and TRBJ1-4; D gene ambiguous. The CDR3 spans 12 residues. The ends were cut back, 1 base at V and 14 bases at J, with 11 bases in the middle. The germline gives CDR1 SGHAT, CDR2 FQNNGV. DNA for the CDR3: TGTGCCAGCAGCTTAGGGCCAACAAAGCTGTTTTTT. Translating it yields CASSLGPTKLFF.

The chain employs TRBV6-6 and TRBJ1-3; 10 bases are shared with TRBD1. Per the germline V gene, CDR1 is MNHNY and CDR2 is SVGAGI (reference sequence). The CDR3 runs to 14 residues. After removal of 9 bases from V and 4 bases from J, the junction contained 6 bases not matched to a gene. The CDR3 loop is CASWTGGAGNTIYF. For the CDR3, the DNA is TGTGCCAGTTGGACAGGGGGAGCAGGAAACACCATATATTTT.

The chain recombines TRBV5-1 with TRBJ1-4, with 11 bases that match TRBD1. Germline V gene data show CDR1 as SGHRS and CDR2 as YFSETQ. J was trimmed by 5 bases and V by 3 bases; bases with no gene match: 9. The CDR3 contains 17 residues. The CDR3 DNA sequence: TGCGCCAGCAGCTGGGGGACAGGGGGTGTCTCAAATGAAAAACTGTTTTTT. Translating it yields CASSWGTGGVSNEKLFF.

This clone has just a few counts. Within the sample, other DNA sequences also encode this same CDR3. This rearrangement joins TRBV4-1 to TRBJ2-1, with D unclear. CDR1 is MGHRA, CDR2 YSYEKL, per germline. The CDR3 is made up of 11 amino acids. V lost 2 bases to trimming and J lost 7 bases, with 3 bases between them. The CDR3 region has the DNA TGCGCCAGCAGCCAACCAAATGAGCAGTTCTTC. As protein: CASSQPNEQFF.

This chain uses TRBV6-5 with TRBJ1-1; 7 nucleotides align to TRBD1. The germline V gene has CDR1 MNHEY and CDR2 SVGAGI. The ends lost 7 bases at V and 6 bases at J; junction bases unmatched: 14. The CDR3 sequence is 15 residues long. For the CDR3, the DNA is TGTGCCAGCAAGCCGGGACAGACCGGGATCCCTGAAGCTTTCTTT. As protein: CASKPGQTGIPEAFF.

J is TRBJ2-7 and V is TRBV12-5, with D possibly TRBD2 on 5 matching bases. Trimming pared 3 bases from V and 7 bases from J, leaving 16 bases between. The CDR3 loop spans 14 amino acids. Germline-derived CDR1 and CDR2 are LGHNT and FRNRAP. CDR3 in amino acids: CASGFTGITAEQYF. CDR3 sequence (DNA): TGTGCTAGTGGTTTCACGGGGATAACGGCTGAGCAGTACTTC.

The gene calls are TRBV6-5 and TRBJ2-7, with D possibly matching TRBD1 (5 bases). V dropped 5 bases and J dropped 3 bases, with 11 bases sitting between them. Germline V gene lookup returns CDR1 MNHEY and CDR2 SVGAGI. CDR3 length: 13 residues. The CDR3: CASSTDTGYEQYF. DNA of the CDR3: TGTGCCAGCAGTACGGACACCGGCTACGAGCAGTACTTC.

The chain employs TRBV6-4 and TRBJ1-1, with 10 bases that match TRBD1. The CDR3 extends over 11 amino acids. Germline CDR1 and CDR2: MRHNA and SNTAGT. The ends lost 7 bases at V and 9 bases at J; junction bases unmatched: 2. CDR3: CASKGQGQAFF. The CDR3 DNA reads TGTGCCAGCAAGGGACAGGGGCAAGCTTTCTTT.

The rearrangement joins TRBV15 to TRBJ1-5; D may be TRBD1 (5 bases). V lost 3 bases, J lost 4 bases, and 13 bases lay in between. This CDR3 region has 15 residues. Germline V gene lookup returns CDR1 LNHNV and CDR2 YYDKDF (reference sequence). Here the CDR3 reads CATSSFQGGNQPQHF. As DNA, the CDR3 is TGTGCCACCAGCAGTTTCCAGGGCGGAAATCAGCCCCAGCATTTT.

The rearrangement links TRBV4-1 to TRBJ1-3; no firm D call. V lost 0 bases and J lost 0, with 12 bases in between. The CDR3 length is 17 residues. Germline V gene sequence: CDR1 MGHRA, CDR2 YSYEKL. CDR3 nucleotide sequence: TGCGCCAGCAGCCAAGATGGAGGCCTCAGCTCTGGAAACACCATATATTTT. This sequence encodes CASSQDGGLSSGNTIYF.

The chain carries TRBV7-6 and TRBJ2-1; maybe TRBD2 (5 bases). CDR3 length: 17 amino acids. The V gene lost 2 bases and the J gene lost 7 bases, with 21 bases spanning the gap. Germline CDR1 reads SGHVS; CDR2 reads FNYEAQ. The CDR3: CASSLNFAGSTGNEQFF. Written as DNA, the CDR3 is TGTGCCAGCAGCTTAAACTTTGCGGGTTCCACGGGGAATGAGCAGTTCTTC.

V is TRBV19 and J is TRBJ2-5; tentatively, D is TRBD2 (6 bases). The length of the CDR3 is 14 residues. CDR1 is LNHDA and CDR2 is SQIVND in the germline V gene (reference sequence). The germline V and J ends were trimmed by 7 bases and 7 bases, with 19 bases remaining between them. The CDR3 reads CASNTGPHGGTQYF. CDR3 DNA sequence: TGTGCCAGTAACACGGGCCCCCACGGGGGGACCCAGTACTTC.

J is TRBJ1-2 and V is TRBV10-3, with D unresolved. V lost 0 bases and J 2 bases, leaving 7 bases between the germline ends. The germline V gene has CDR1 ENHRY and CDR2 SYGVKD. There are 14 residues in the CDR3. The CDR3 reads CAISESGENYGYTF. As DNA, the CDR3 is TGTGCCATCAGTGAGTCAGGAGAGAACTATGGCTACACCTTC.

This sequence joins TRBV19 and TRBJ1-1; maybe TRBD1 (5 bases). This CDR3 region has 15 residues. Trimming shortened V by 5 bases and J by 0 bases, and 13 bases separated the two germline ends. In germline, CDR1 is LNHDA, CDR2 SQIVND (reference sequence). For the CDR3, the DNA is TGTGCCAGTAGTCGCCAGGGAATTGTGAACACTGAAGCTTTCTTT. It yields the protein CASSRQGIVNTEAFF.

This clone was observed a single time. The gene calls are TRBV5-1 and TRBJ2-5; 13 positions match TRBD2. This CDR3 region has 16 residues. V shed 7 bases, J shed 4 bases, and the junction held 10 bases outside the gene matches. CDR1 is SGHRS and CDR2 is YFSETQ in the germline V gene. The CDR3 protein is CASGTSGAQRGETQYF. CDR3 DNA sequence: TGCGCCAGCGGGACTAGCGGGGCCCAGAGGGGAGAGACCCAGTACTTC.

The chain employs TRBV6-5 and TRBJ2-3; possible D gene TRBD2, 7 bases. Germline CDR1 and CDR2: MNHEY and SVGAGI. The CDR3 runs to 15 residues. Trimming pared 2 bases from V and 1 base from J, leaving 10 bases between. The DNA for the CDR3 is TGTGCCAGCAGTTACGCCGGGGGGCGCACAGATACGCAGTATTTT. This codes for CASSYAGGRTDTQYF.

This clone was counted once. The CDR3 loop is CASSAEGRWNEQYF. In DNA, the CDR3 is TGTGCCAGCAGCGCTGAGGGGAGGTGGAACGAGCAGTACTTC. The J gene is TRBJ2-5, the V gene TRBV9; D is possibly TRBD2 (6 bases). The J call may be faulty, since TRBJ2-7 better matches the DNA end. This CDR3 has 14 residues. Per the germline V gene, CDR1 is SGDLS and CDR2 is YYNGEE.

This clone occurred a few times. The junction does not match germline at one end; this may be a read error. The V call is TRBV5-4, the J call TRBJ2-2, with D possibly being TRBD1 (6 bases). The CDR3 totals 15 residues. Germline V gene data show CDR1 as SGHNT and CDR2 as YYREEE (reference sequence). The CDR3 reads CASSFTTGNPGELFF. The CDR3 DNA reads TGTGCCAGCAGCTTTACCACAGGGAACCCCGGGGAGCTGTTTTTT.

The chain has TRBV1 and TRBJ2-3; the table's D call, TRBD2, was not checked against the DNA. TRBV1 is termed a pseudogene. The CDR3 is 15 residues long. CDR3 loop: CTSSQAGVNTDTQYF. The DNA of the CDR3 is TGCACCAGCAGCCAAGCGGGGGTTAACACAGATACGCAGTATTTT.